These T cell receptor beta chains were read from a single sample in a study of control samples from healthy donors and cancer patients. The method was immunoSEQ multiplex PCR; TCRdb's version includes in-frame clones alone and lacks a portion of them. Among 100,000 to 150,000 clones listed, around 93% were seen once. Sequencing used blood. These receptors were obtained from a woman in her forties or fifties in good health. The CDR3 runs from the conserved cysteine through the conserved F or W. D genes are given only for firm matches.

V	D	J	CDR3	DNA
TRBV2	.	TRBJ1-4	CASRTGPTTNEKLFF	TGTGCCAGCCGGACCGGGCCTACAACTAATGAAAAACTGTTTTTT
TRBV10-3	.	TRBJ1-4	CAINDLPNEKLFF	TGTGCCATCAACGACTTACCTAATGAAAAACTGTTTTTT
TRBV9	TRBD1	TRBJ1-6	CASSFRDSPSSYNSPLHF	TGTGCCAGCAGCTTCCGGGACAGCCCCAGCTCCTATAATTCACCCCTCCACTTT
TRBV3-1/TRBV3-2	.	TRBJ1-5	CASSPRSYQPQHF	TGTGCCAGCAGCCCTCGGAGCTATCAGCCCCAGCATTTT
TRBV18	.	TRBJ2-2	CASSPTDNTGELFF	TGTGCCAGCTCACCTACCGATAACACCGGGGAGCTGTTTTTT
TRBV27	.	TRBJ1-1	CASRRGMNTEAFF	TGTGCCAGCAGGAGAGGCATGAACACTGAAGCTTTCTTT
TRBV12-5	TRBD1	TRBJ1-5	CASGLGDRDNQPQHF	TGTGCTAGTGGTTTGGGCGACAGGGACAATCAGCCCCAGCATTTT
TRBV4-1	.	TRBJ1-1	CASSQIGGYEAFF	TGCGCCAGCAGCCAGATAGGGGGGTATGAAGCTTTCTTT
TRBV5-6	TRBD1	TRBJ1-3	CASSLVGGRSGNTIYF	TGTGCCAGCAGCTTGGTAGGGGGCCGCTCTGGAAACACCATATATTTT
TRBV19	.	TRBJ1-2	CASSIDRGDYGYTF	TGTGCCAGTAGTATAGATCGGGGCGACTATGGCTACACCTTC